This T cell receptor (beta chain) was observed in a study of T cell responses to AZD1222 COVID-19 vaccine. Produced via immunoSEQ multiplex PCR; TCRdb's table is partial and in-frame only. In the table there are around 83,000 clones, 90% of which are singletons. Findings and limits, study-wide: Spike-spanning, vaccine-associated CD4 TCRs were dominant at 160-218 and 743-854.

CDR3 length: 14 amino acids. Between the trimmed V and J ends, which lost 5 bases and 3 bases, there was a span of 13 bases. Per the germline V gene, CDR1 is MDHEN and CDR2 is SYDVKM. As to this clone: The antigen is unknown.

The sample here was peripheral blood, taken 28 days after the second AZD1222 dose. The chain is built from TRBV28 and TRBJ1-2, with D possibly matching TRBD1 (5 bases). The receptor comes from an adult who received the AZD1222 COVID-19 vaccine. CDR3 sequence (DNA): TGTGCCAGCAGTCGACAGTCGGCCTACTATGGCTACACCTTC. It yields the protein CASSRQSAYYGYTF.